This T cell receptor (beta chain) was sequenced in a study of cytomegalovirus exposure and HLA in healthy donors. In nominal health when sampled, donors likely had unrecorded immune exposures nonetheless. With 60 Vbeta and 13 Jbeta primers, the PCR was carried out. Produced via immunoSEQ multiplex PCR; TCRdb's table is partial and in-frame only. The repertoire has about 59,000 clones, 75% to 90% of them found once; the top ten carry under 5%. Input material: PBMCs. This receptor was obtained from a woman aged 40 to 50 in good health and CMV-seronegative.

CDR3 loop: CASSQPLNEQFF. The CDR3 DNA follows: TGTGCCAGCAGCCAACCCCTAAATGAGCAGTTCTTC. V and J are TRBV14 and TRBJ2-1; D is undetermined. CDR1 and CDR2 from the germline V gene are SGHDN and FVKESK. The CDR3 has 12 amino acids. Trimming pared 2 bases from V and 7 bases from J, leaving 6 bases between. Full variable domain (remainder filled in from reference TRBV14 and TRBJ2-1): EAGVTQFPSHSVIEKGQTVTLRCDPISGHDNLYWYRRVMGKEIKFLLHFVKESKQDESGMPNNRFLAERTGGTYSTLKVQPAELEDSGVYFCASSQPLNEQFFGPGTRLTVL.